These 2 T cell receptor beta chains share one sample of origin, sequenced in a study of OX40 agonist ivuxolimab in advanced cancers. Sequencing used immunoSEQ multiplex PCR; TCRdb keeps in-frame clones, though not all of them. The data contain 95,000 to 100,000 clones, about four fifths of them singletons. Sequences were derived from CD4+ or CD8+ T cells sorted from blood, sampled in a trial of the OX40 agonist ivuxolimab. The receptors were gathered from an adult with an advanced solid tumor such as melanoma, head and neck, liver or kidney cancer.

This sequence joins TRBV18 and TRBJ2-5, with 7 bases aligning to TRBD2. CDR1 and CDR2 from the germline V gene are KGHSH and LQKENI. The junction had 4 bases not matched to a gene; V was cut back by 6 bases and J by 3 bases. CDR3 length: 13 residues. DNA of the CDR3: TGTGCCAGCTCGAGCGGGATTGAAGAGACCCAGTACTTC. Residues: CASSSGIEETQYF.

The chain uses TRBV27 and TRBJ2-5, with 8 bases fitting TRBD2. This CDR3 has 14 residues. Germline V gives CDR1 MNHEY, CDR2 SMNVEV (reference sequence). After removal of 3 bases from V and 4 bases from J, the junction contained 4 bases not matched to a gene. CDR3 in amino acids: CASSLASGSETQYF. The CDR3 coding sequence is TGTGCCAGCAGTTTGGCTAGCGGGTCAGAGACCCAGTACTTC.